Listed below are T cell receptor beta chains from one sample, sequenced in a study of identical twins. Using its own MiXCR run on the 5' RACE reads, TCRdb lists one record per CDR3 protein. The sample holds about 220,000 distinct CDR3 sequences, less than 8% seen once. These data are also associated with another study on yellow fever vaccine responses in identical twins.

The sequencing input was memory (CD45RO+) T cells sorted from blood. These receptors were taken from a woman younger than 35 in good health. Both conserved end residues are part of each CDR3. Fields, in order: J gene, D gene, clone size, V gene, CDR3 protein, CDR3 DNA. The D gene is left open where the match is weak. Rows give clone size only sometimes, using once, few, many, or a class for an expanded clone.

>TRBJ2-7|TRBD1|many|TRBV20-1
CSAPGQSSYEQYF
TGCAGTGCACCGGGACAGAGCTCCTACGAGCAGTACTTC
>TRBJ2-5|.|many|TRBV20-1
CSARVAARPTGPQETQYF
TGCAGTGCTAGAGTGGCCGCGAGGCCCACGGGACCCCAAGAGACCCAGTACTTC
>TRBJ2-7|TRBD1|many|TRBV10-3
CAISDPGTVSYEQYF
TGTGCCATCAGTGACCCCGGGACAGTATCCTACGAGCAGTACTTC
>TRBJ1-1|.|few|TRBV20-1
CSATQDRNTEAFF
TGCAGTGCTACCCAGGACAGGAACACTGAAGCTTTCTTT
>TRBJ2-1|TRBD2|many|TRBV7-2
CASSLTSDHNEQFF
TGTGCCAGCAGCTTGACTAGCGACCACAATGAGCAGTTCTTC
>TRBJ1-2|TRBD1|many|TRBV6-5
CASSYSPGQGTPSYTF
TGTGCCAGCAGTTACTCCCCGGGACAGGGTACTCCTAGCTACACCTTC
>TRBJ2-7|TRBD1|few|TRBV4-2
CASSRGGTGVYEQYF
TGTGCCAGCAGCCGTGGTGGGACAGGGGTCTACGAGCAGTACTTC
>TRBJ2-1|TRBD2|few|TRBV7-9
CATAGGGTYNEQFF
TGTGCCACGGCCGGCGGGGGTACTTATAATGAGCAGTTCTTC
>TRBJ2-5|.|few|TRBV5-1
CASSPHSGRIQETQYF
TGCGCCAGCAGCCCCCACTCCGGCAGAATACAAGAGACCCAGTACTTC
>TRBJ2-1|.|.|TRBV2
CASRNEGKDEQFF
TGTGCCAGCAGGAACGAGGGAAAGGATGAGCAGTTCTTC
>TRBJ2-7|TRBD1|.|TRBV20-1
CSARVGQGQGAFNEQYF
TGCAGTGCTAGAGTGGGCCAGGGACAGGGGGCTTTCAACGAGCAGTACTTC
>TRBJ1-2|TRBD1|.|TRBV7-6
CASSLVTGEDGYTF
TGTGCCAGCAGCTTAGTTACAGGGGAGGATGGCTACACCTTC
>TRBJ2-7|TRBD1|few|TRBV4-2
CASSAQIIGTGNEQYF
TGTGCCAGCAGCGCCCAAATTATCGGGACAGGGAACGAGCAGTACTTC
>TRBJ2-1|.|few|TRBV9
CASSVGAEDEQFF
TGTGCCAGCAGCGTAGGAGCGGAGGATGAGCAGTTCTTC
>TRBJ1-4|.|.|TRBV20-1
CSALSRSSNEKLFF
TGCAGTGCTTTGAGCCGTTCATCTAATGAAAAACTGTTTTTT
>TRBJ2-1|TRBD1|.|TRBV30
CAWSGQGAYNEQFF
TGTGCCTGGAGTGGTCAGGGGGCTTACAATGAGCAGTTCTTC
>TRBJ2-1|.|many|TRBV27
CASSLRGGGLSSYNEQFF
TGTGCCAGCAGTTTAAGGGGGGGCGGGCTTAGCTCCTACAATGAGCAGTTCTTC
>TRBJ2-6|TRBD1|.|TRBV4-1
CASSQPDRRLSGANVLTF
TGCGCCAGCAGCCAACCGGACAGGCGACTCTCTGGGGCCAACGTCCTGACTTTC
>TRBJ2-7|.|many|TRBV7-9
CASSVTGYEQYF
TGTGCCAGCAGCGTTACAGGGTACGAGCAGTACTTC
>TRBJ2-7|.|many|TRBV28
CASSLPGSSYEQYF
TGTGCCAGCAGTTTGCCCGGGTCCTCCTACGAGCAGTACTTC
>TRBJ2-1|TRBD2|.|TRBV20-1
CSATTSGNNEQFF
TGCAGTGCGACGACTAGCGGGAATAATGAGCAGTTCTTC
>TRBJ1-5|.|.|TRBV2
CASRGAGPSNQPQHF
TGTGCCAGCAGAGGTGCGGGACCTAGTAATCAGCCCCAGCATTTT
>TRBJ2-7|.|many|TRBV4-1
CASSQNRDVLSYEQYF
TGCGCCAGCAGCCAAAACAGGGACGTCCTAAGCTACGAGCAGTACTTC
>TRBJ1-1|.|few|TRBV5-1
CASSLGAGVATEAFF
TGCGCCAGCAGCTTGGGAGCAGGGGTGGCCACTGAAGCTTTCTTT
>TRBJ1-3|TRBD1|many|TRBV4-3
CASSQDHRGAGNTIYF
TGCGCCAGCAGCCAAGATCACAGGGGAGCTGGAAACACCATATATTTT
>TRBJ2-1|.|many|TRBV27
CASSPLGVGRNEQFF
TGTGCCAGCAGTCCTCTGGGCGTGGGACGCAATGAGCAGTTCTTC
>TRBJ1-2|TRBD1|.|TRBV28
CASSRGLYGYTF
TGTGCCAGTTCCAGGGGGCTGTATGGCTACACCTTC